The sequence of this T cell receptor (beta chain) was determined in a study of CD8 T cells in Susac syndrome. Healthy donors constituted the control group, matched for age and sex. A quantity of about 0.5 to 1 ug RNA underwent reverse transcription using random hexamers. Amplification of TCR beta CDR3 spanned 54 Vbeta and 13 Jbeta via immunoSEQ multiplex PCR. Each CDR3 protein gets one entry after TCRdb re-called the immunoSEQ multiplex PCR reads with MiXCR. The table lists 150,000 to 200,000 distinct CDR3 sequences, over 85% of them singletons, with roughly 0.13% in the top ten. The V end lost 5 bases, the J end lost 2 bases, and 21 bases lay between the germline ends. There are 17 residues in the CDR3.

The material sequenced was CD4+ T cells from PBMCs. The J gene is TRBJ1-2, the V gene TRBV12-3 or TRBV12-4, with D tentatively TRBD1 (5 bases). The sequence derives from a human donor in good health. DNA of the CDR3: TGTGCCAGCAGTAAAGGGTCCTGGGGCTTAGCGAACTATGGCTACACCTTC. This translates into CASSKGSWGLANYGYTF.